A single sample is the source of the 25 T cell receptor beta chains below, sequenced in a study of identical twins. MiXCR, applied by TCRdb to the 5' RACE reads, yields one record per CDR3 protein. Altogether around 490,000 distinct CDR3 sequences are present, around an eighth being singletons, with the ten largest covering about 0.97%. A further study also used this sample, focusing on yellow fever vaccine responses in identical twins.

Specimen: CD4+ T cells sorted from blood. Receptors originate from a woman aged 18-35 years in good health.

The CDR3 loop is CSAILDLNQPQHF. CDR3 bases: TGCAGTGCCATTTTGGACCTTAATCAGCCCCAGCATTTT. V usage is TRBV20-1 and J usage is TRBJ1-5; the D is unclear. The CDR3 is 13 amino acids. The V end was cut by 6 bases, the J end by 4 bases, with 13 bases between. CDR1 and CDR2 from the germline V gene are DFQATT and SNEGSKA (reference sequence).

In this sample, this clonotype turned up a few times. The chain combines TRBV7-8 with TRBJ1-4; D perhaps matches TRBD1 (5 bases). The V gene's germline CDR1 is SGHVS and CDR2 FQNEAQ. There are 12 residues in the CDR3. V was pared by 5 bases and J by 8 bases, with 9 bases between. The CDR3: CASSPGGEKLFF. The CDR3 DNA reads TGTGCCAGCAGCCCGGGGGGGGAAAAACTGTTTTTT. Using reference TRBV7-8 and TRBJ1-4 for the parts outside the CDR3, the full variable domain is GAGVSQSPRYKVAKRGQDVALRCDPISGHVSLFWYQQALGQGPEFLTYFQNEAQLDKSGLPSDRFFAERPEGSVSTLKIQRTQQEDSAVYLCASSPGGEKLFFGSGTQLSVL.

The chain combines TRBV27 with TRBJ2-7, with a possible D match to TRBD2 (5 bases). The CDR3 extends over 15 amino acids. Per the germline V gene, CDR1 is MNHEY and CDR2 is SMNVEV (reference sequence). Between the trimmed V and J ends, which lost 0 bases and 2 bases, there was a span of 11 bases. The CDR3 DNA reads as TGTGCCAGCAGTTTATCTTCGGGGAGCCCCTACGAGCAGTACTTC. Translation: CASSLSSGSPYEQYF.

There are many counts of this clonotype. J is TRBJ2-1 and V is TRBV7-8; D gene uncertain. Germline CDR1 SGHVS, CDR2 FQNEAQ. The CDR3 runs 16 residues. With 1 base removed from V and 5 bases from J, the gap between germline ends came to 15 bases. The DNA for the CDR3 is TGTGCCAGCAGCTTAGGCGGATCACCTTTAGACAATGAGCAGTTCTTC. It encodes CASSLGGSPLDNEQFF.

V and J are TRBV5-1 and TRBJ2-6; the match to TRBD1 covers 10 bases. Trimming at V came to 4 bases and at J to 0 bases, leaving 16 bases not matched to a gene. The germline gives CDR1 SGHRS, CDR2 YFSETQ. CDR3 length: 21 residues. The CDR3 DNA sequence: TGCGCCAGCAGCGCCCCGGGACAGGGGACCCCGTGGGGCTCTGGGGCCAACGTCCTGACTTTC. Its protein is CASSAPGQGTPWGSGANVLTF.

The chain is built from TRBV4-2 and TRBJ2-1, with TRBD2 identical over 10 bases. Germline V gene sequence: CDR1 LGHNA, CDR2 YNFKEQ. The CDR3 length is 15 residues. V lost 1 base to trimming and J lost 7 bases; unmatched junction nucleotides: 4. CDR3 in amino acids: CASSQVASGRNEQFF. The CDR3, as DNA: TGTGCCAGCAGCCAAGTGGCTAGCGGGAGAAATGAGCAGTTCTTC.

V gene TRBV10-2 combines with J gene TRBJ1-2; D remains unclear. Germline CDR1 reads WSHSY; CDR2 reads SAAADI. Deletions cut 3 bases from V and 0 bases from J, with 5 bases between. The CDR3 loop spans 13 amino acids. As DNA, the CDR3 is TGCGCCAGCAGTGAAATACCTAACTATGGCTACACCTTC. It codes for CASSEIPNYGYTF.

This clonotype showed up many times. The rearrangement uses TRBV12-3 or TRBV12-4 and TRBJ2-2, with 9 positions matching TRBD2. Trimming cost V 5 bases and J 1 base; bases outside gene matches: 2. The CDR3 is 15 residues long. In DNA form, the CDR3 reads TGTGCCAGCAGTCCTAGCGGGATGAACACCGGGGAGCTGTTTTTT. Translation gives CASSPSGMNTGELFF.

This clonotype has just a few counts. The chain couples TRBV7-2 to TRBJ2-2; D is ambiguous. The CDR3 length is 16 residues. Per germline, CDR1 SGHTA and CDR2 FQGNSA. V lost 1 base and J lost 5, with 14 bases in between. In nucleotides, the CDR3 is TGTGCCAGCAGCTTAGTTTCCCAATCCCCTACCGGGGAGCTGTTTTTT. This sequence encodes CASSLVSQSPTGELFF. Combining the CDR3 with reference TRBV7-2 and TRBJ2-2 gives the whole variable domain GAGVSQSPSNKVTEKGKDVELRCDPISGHTALYWYRQSLGQGLEFLIYFQGNSAPDKSGLPSDRFSAERTGGSVSTLTIQRTQQEDSAVYLCASSLVSQSPTGELFFGEGSRLTVL.

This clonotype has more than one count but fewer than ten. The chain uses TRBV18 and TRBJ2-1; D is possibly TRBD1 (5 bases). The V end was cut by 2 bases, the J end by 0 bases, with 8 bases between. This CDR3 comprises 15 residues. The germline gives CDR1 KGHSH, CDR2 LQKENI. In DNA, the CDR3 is TGTGCCAGCTCACCAGCGCAGGGCTCCTACAATGAGCAGTTCTTC. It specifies CASSPAQGSYNEQFF.

CDR3 bases: TGTGCCACCAGTCACCACCGGGTTGGGCCCTACAATGAGCAGTTCTTC. This gives the protein CATSHHRVGPYNEQFF. This chain joins TRBV24-1 and TRBJ2-1; D is ambiguous. The CDR3 loop spans 16 amino acids. V was cut by 6 bases and J by 2 bases, with 16 bases left in between. The germline V gene encodes CDR1 KGHDR and CDR2 SFDVKD.

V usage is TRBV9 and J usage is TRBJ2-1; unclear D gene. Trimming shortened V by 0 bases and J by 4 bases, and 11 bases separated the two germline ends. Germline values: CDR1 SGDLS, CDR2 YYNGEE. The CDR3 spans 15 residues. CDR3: CASSVDDSVYNEQFF. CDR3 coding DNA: TGTGCCAGCAGCGTAGATGACTCGGTTTACAATGAGCAGTTCTTC.

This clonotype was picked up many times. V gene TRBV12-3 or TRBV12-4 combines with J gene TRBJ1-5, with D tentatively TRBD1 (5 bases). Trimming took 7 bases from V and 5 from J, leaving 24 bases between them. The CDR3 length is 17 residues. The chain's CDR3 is CASTLTGGGKTYQPQHF. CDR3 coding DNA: TGTGCCAGCACCCTAACGGGCGGGGGAAAGACATATCAGCCCCAGCATTTT.

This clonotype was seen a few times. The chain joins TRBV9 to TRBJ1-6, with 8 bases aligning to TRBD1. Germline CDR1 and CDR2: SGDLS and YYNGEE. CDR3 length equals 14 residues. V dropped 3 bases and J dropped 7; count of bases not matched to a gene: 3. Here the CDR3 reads CASSGTGQNSPLHF. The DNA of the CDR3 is TGTGCCAGCAGCGGGACAGGGCAGAATTCACCCCTCCACTTT.

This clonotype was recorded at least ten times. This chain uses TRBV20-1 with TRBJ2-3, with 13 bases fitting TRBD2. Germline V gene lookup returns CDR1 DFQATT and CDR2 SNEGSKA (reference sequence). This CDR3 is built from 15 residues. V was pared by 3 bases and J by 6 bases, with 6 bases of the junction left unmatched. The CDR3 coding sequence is TGCAGTGCTAGCCCCACTAGCGGGGGGGGGGATACGCAGTATTTT. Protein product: CSASPTSGGGDTQYF.

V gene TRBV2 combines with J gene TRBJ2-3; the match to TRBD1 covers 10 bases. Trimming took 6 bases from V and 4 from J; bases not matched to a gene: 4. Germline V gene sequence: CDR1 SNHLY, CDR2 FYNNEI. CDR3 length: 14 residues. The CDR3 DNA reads TGTGCCAGCAGGACAGGGGGCTACCCAGATACGCAGTATTTT. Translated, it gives CASRTGGYPDTQYF.

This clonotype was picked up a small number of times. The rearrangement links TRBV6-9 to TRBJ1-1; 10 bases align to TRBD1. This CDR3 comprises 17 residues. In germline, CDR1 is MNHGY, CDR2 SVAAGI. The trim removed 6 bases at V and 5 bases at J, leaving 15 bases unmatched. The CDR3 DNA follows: TGTGCCAGCAGCCATCCGACAGGGGGCCTCTTAGGAACTGAAGCTTTCTTT. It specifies CASSHPTGGLLGTEAFF.

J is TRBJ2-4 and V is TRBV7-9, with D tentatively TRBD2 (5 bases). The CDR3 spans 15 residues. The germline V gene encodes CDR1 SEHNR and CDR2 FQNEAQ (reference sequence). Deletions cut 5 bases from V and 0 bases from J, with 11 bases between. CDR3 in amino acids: CASSETRRAKNIQYF. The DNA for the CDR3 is TGTGCCAGCAGCGAAACTAGGCGAGCCAAAAACATTCAGTACTTC.

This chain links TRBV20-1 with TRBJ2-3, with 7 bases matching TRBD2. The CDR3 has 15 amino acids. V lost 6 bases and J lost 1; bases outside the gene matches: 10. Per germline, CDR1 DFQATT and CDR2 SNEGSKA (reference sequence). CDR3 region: CSAAGGSKGTDTQYF. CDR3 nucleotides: TGCAGTGCAGCCGGGGGGAGTAAAGGCACAGATACGCAGTATTTT.

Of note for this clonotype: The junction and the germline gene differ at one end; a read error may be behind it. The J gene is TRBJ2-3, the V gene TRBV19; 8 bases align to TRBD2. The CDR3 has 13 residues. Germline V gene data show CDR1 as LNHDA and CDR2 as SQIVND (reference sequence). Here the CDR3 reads CASSIAGTDTQYF. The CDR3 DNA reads TGCGCCAGCAGTATAGCGGGGACAGATACGCAGTATTTT. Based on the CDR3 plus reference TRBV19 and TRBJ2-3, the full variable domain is DGGITQSPKYLFRKEGQNVTLSCEQNLNHDAMYWYRQDPGQGLRLIYYSQIVNDFQKGDIAEGYSVSREKKESFPLTVTSAQKNPTAFYLCASSIAGTDTQYFGPGTRLTVL.

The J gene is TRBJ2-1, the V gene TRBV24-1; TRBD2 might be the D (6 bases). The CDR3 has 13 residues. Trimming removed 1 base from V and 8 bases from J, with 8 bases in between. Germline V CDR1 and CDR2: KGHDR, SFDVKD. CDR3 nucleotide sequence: TGTGCCACCAGTGATTTACTAGCCCATGAGCAGTTCTTC. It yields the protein CATSDLLAHEQFF.

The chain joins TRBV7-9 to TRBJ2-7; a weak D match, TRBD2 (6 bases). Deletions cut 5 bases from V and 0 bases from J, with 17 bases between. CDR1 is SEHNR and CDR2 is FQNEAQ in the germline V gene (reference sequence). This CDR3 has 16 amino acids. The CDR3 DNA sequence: TGTGCCAGCAGCCGCGAAGAAGCGGGCCTCTCCTACGAGCAGTACTTC. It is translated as CASSREEAGLSYEQYF.

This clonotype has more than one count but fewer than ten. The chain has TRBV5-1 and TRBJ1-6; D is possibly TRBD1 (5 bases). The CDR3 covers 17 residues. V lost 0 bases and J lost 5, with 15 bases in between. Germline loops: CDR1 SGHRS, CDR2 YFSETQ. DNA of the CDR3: TGCGCCAGCAGCTTGGAACAGGTTTATGGGGATAATTCACCCCTCCACTTT. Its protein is CASSLEQVYGDNSPLHF.

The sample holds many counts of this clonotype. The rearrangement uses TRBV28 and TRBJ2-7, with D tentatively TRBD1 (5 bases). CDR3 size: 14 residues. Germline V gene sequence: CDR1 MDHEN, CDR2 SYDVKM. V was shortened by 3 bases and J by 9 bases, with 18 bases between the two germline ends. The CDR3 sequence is CASSLGRVLVGQYF. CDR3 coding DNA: TGTGCCAGCAGTTTGGGCAGGGTACTTGTTGGGCAGTACTTC.

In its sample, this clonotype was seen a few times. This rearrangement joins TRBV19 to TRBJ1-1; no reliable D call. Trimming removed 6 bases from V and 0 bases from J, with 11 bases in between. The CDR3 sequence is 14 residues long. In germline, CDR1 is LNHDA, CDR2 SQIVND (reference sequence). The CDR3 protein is CASRTAYMNTEAFF. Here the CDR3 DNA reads TGTGCCAGTAGGACGGCCTACATGAACACTGAAGCTTTCTTT.